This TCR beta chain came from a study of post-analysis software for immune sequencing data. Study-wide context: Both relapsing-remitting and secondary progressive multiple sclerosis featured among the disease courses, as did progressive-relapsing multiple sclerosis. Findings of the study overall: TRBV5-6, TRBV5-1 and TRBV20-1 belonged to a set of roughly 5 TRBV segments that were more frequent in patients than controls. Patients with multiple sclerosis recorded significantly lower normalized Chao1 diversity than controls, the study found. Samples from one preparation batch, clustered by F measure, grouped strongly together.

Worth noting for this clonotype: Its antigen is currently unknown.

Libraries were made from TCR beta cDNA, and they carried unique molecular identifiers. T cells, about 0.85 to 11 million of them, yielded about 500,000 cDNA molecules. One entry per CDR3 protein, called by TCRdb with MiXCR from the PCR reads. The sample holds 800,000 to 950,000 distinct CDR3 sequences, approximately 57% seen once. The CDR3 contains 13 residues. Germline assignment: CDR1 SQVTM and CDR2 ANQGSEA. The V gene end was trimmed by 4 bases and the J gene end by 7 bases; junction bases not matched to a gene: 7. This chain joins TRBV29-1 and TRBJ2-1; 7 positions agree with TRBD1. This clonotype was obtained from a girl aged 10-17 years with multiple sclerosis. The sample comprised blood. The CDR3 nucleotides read TGCAGCGTTGTAGGACAGGAAATTAATGAGCAGTTCTTC. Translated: CSVVGQEINEQFF.